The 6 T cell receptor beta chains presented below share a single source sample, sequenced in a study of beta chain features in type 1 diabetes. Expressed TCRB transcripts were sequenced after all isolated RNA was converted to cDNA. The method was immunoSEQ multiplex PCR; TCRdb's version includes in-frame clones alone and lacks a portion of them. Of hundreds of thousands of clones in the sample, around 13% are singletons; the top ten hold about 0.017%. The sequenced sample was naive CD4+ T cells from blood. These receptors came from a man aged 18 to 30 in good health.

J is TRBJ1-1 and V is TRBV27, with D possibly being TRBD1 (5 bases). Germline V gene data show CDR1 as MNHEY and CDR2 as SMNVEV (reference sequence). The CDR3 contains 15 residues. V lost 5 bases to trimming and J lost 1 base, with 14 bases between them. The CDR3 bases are TGTGCCAGCAGTGCCGGGGGTGGGGCGAACACTGAAGCTTTCTTT. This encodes CASSAGGGANTEAFF.

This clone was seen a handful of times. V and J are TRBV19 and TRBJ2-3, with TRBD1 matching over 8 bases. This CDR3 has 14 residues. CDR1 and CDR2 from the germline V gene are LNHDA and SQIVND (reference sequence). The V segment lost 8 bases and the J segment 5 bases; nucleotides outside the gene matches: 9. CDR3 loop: CASAPGQARDTQYF. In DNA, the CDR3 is TGTGCCAGTGCCCCGGGACAGGCTAGAGATACGCAGTATTTT.

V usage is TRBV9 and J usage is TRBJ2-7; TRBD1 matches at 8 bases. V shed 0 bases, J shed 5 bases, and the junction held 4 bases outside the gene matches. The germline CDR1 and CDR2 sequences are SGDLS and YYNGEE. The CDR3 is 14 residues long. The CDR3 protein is CASSVGGTGNEQYF. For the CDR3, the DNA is TGTGCCAGCAGCGTAGGGGGGACAGGAAACGAGCAGTACTTC.

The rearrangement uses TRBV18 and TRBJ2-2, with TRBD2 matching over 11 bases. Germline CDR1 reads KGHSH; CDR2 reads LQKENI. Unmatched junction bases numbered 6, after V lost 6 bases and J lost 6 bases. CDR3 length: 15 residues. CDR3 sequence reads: CASSHTSGRPGELFF. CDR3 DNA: TGTGCCAGCTCGCATACTAGCGGGAGACCCGGGGAGCTGTTTTTT.

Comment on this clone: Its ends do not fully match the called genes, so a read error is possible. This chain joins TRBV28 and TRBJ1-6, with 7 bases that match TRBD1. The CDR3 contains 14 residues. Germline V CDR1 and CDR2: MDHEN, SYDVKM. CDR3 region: CASSSQPFGQALAF. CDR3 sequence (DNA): TGTGCCAGCAGCTCACAACCATTCGGACAGGCCCTAGCTTTT.

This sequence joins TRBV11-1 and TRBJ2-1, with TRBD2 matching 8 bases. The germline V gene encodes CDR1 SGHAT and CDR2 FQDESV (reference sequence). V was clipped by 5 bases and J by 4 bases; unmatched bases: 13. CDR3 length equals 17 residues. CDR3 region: CASSPPPTGGRYNEQFF. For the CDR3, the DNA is TGTGCCAGCAGCCCACCGCCTACGGGGGGGCGTTACAATGAGCAGTTCTTC.